These T cell receptor beta chains were read from a single sample in a study of beta chain features in type 1 diabetes. Measured with immunoSEQ multiplex PCR; TCRdb has only the in-frame clones, and not every one. The top ten clones hold about 0.065% of a sample with 400,000 to 600,000 clones, 30% of them seen once. Sequenced input: naive CD4+ T cells from blood. Source of these receptors: a man aged 18 to 29 in good health. Both conserved end residues are trimmed from each CDR3. The D gene is left open where the match is weak. Clone size is shown for a subset of rows, as once, few, many or a class of expanded clone.

CDR3 | size | J | V | D
ASSQIPGTGSLQNIQY | - | TRBJ2-4 | TRBV4-1 | TRBD1
ASSRGSGAYNEQF | - | TRBJ2-1 | TRBV7-3 | TRBD2
ACPGQGNTDTQY | - | TRBJ2-3 | TRBV30 | -
ASSRFGGQPYEQY | - | TRBJ2-7 | TRBV7-2 | TRBD1
ASSLAAANTEAF | few | TRBJ1-1 | TRBV7-9 | -
ASSLRTFTDTQY | - | TRBJ2-3 | TRBV5-1 | -
SGRDRGPRDTQY | few | TRBJ2-3 | TRBV29-1 | TRBD1
SARDRASYNEQF | few | TRBJ2-1 | TRBV29-1 | TRBD1
ASSGEGRGPTNYGYT | - | TRBJ1-2 | TRBV25-1 | TRBD1
ASSVDGRSSGANVLT | - | TRBJ2-6 | TRBV9 | -
ASSLRGQYEQY | few | TRBJ2-7 | TRBV7-2 | -
ASSPSSWEETQY | few | TRBJ2-5 | TRBV11-2 | -
ASSRTSGTDTQY | few | TRBJ2-3 | TRBV7-2 | TRBD2
SVEAPEGGPGEQY | - | TRBJ2-7 | TRBV29-1 | TRBD2
ASSLLAGDTQY | - | TRBJ2-3 | TRBV7-9 | TRBD2